The 15 T cell receptor beta chains in this list originate from one sample, sequenced in a study of cytomegalovirus exposure and HLA in healthy donors. Both 60 Vbeta primers and 13 Jbeta primers went into the PCR. Clones were sequenced by immunoSEQ multiplex PCR, and TCRdb holds only the in-frame ones, with some missing. The sample carries tens of thousands of clones, approximately 84% recorded once. Sequencing was performed on PBMCs. Receptor source: a woman under 30 in good health and CMV-seropositive.

The V call is TRBV2, the J call TRBJ2-4; TRBD2 matches at 16 bases. V lost 6 bases and J lost 0; bases outside the gene matches: 14. The germline V gene has CDR1 SNHLY and CDR2 FYNNEI. The CDR3 has 21 amino acids. Written as DNA, the CDR3 is TGTGCCAGCAGGGGTCGGGGACTAGCGGGAGGGACGCCAAGAGCCAAAAACATTCAGTACTTC. It specifies CASRGRGLAGGTPRAKNIQYF.

The chain joins TRBV9 to TRBJ2-1; a possible D gene is TRBD2 (5 bases). The CDR3 sequence is 15 residues long. V lost 0 bases and J lost 4, with 11 bases in between. CDR1 is SGDLS and CDR2 is YYNGEE in the germline V gene. The CDR3 sequence: CASSVAGWDYNEQFF. The CDR3 DNA reads TGTGCCAGCAGCGTAGCGGGATGGGATTACAATGAGCAGTTCTTC.

The rearrangement links TRBV5-1 to TRBJ1-1, with D hard to call. CDR1 is SGHRS and CDR2 is YFSETQ in the germline V gene. The CDR3 is 13 residues long. V lost 0 bases, J lost 1 base, and 4 bases lay in between. The CDR3 is CASSLGRNTEAFF. CDR3 in DNA: TGCGCCAGCAGCTTGGGCAGGAACACTGAAGCTTTCTTT.

The CDR3 loop is CSVLGQTSYGYTF. In DNA, the CDR3 is TGCAGCGTCCTCGGACAGACATCCTATGGCTACACCTTC. The chain employs TRBV29-1 and TRBJ1-2; tentatively, D is TRBD1 (6 bases). Germline loops: CDR1 SQVTM, CDR2 ANQGSEA. Deletions cut 6 bases from V and 4 bases from J, with 15 bases between. The CDR3 consists of 13 residues.

The genes are TRBV6-5 and TRBJ1-2, with 7 bases that match TRBD1. The CDR3 has 14 residues. The germline V gene encodes CDR1 MNHEY and CDR2 SVGAGI. V was clipped by 5 bases and J by 6 bases; unmatched bases: 9. CDR3 nucleotides: TGTGCCAGCAGTCCCGGGGTAGGGGGCGATGGCTACACCTTC. It yields the protein CASSPGVGGDGYTF.

The table lists this clone with a count of one. V usage is TRBV9 and J usage is TRBJ2-3, with D possibly being TRBD2 (5 bases). CDR1 and CDR2 (germline): SGDLS, YYNGEE. V gave up 0 bases and J gave up 4 bases, with 12 bases separating them. This CDR3 has 15 residues. CDR3 DNA: TGTGCCAGCAGCGTAGCGGGGTCAAGCGCAGATACGCAGTATTTT. Its protein product is CASSVAGSSADTQYF.

The V and J genes are TRBV7-9 and TRBJ2-5, with 7 bases matching TRBD1. The CDR3 is 15 residues long. The junction had 8 bases not matched to a gene; V was cut back by 1 base and J by 6 bases. CDR1 is SEHNR and CDR2 is FQNEAQ in the germline V gene (reference sequence). In DNA form, the CDR3 reads TGTGCCAGCAGCTTAGATTCAGACAGGGCCCAGACCCAGTACTTC. Its translation: CASSLDSDRAQTQYF.

This clone occurred once. The genes are TRBV5-4 and TRBJ1-2; 7 bases fit TRBD1. The CDR3 extends over 13 amino acids. The germline CDR1 and CDR2 sequences are SGHNT and YYREEE (reference sequence). With 5 bases clipped from V and 9 bases from J, the junction kept 10 bases outside the gene matches. The DNA for the CDR3 is TGTGCCAGCAGGGGGCAGGGGGTGGGAAGCTACACCTTC. Protein: CASRGQGVGSYTF.

The rearrangement uses TRBV30 and TRBJ1-4; no firm D call. The length of the CDR3 is 13 residues. Deletions cut 5 bases from V and 8 bases from J, with 15 bases between. Per the germline V gene, CDR1 is GTSNPN and CDR2 is SVGIG (reference sequence). CDR3 nucleotides: TGTGCCTGGGGATATACATCAGGAGAAAAACTGTTTTTT. Its protein product is CAWGYTSGEKLFF.

The V call is TRBV5-1, the J call TRBJ2-5, with 7 nucleotides matching TRBD1. This CDR3 has 17 residues. V dropped 0 bases and J dropped 4; count of bases not matched to a gene: 12. Germline CDR1 is SGHRS and CDR2 is YFSETQ. CDR3 in amino acids: CASSLEPGTAAGETQYF. The DNA for the CDR3 is TGCGCCAGCAGCTTGGAGCCCGGGACAGCAGCCGGAGAGACCCAGTACTTC. The full variable domain, its missing parts supplied by reference TRBV5-1 and TRBJ2-5, is KAGVTQTPRYLIKTRGQQVTLSCSPISGHRSVSWYQQTPGQGLQFLFEYFSETQRNKGNFPGRFSGRQFSNSRSEMNVSTLELGDSALYLCASSLEPGTAAGETQYFGPGTRLLVL.

This clone showed up just a few times. The junction does not match germline at one end; this may be a read error. The gene calls are TRBV7-7 and TRBJ2-3; D may be TRBD1 (6 bases). In germline, CDR1 is SSHAT, CDR2 FNYEAQ (reference sequence). This CDR3 spans 13 amino acids. CDR3 amino acids: CASSRTGPDTQYF. The DNA for the CDR3 is TGTGCTAGCAGCCGAACAGGGCCGGATACGCAGTATTTT.

The chain recombines TRBV6-1 with TRBJ2-3; D might be TRBD2 (6 bases). This CDR3 is built from 15 residues. The V end lost 4 bases, the J end lost 2 bases, and 13 bases lay between the germline ends. Germline V gives CDR1 MNHNS, CDR2 SASEGT. The CDR3 DNA reads as TGTGCCAGCAGTGCCCGGGGGTCTGTCACAGATACGCAGTATTTT. It yields the protein CASSARGSVTDTQYF.

The chain has TRBV7-3 and TRBJ2-5; TRBD1 agrees at 7 bases. Germline V gene lookup returns CDR1 SGHTA and CDR2 FQGTGA. The CDR3 spans 15 residues. V was pared by 5 bases and J by 5 bases, with 11 bases of the junction left unmatched. Written as DNA, the CDR3 is TGTGCCAGCAGCCTAGGACAGGCCCAGCGGGAGACCCAGTACTTC. This translates into CASSLGQAQRETQYF.

The CDR3 bases are TGTGCCAGCAGTCGGGACAGGTACTACGAGCAGTACTTC. Amino acid sequence: CASSRDRYYEQYF. The chain links TRBV6-6 to TRBJ2-7, with 8 bases that match TRBD1. This CDR3 has 13 amino acids. Per the germline V gene, CDR1 is MNHNY and CDR2 is SVGAGI (reference sequence). Trimming at V came to 5 bases and at J to 3 bases, leaving 3 bases not matched to a gene.

The chain carries TRBV4-1 and TRBJ1-1; TRBD1 matches at 8 bases. This CDR3 has 14 residues. With V trimmed by 3 bases and J by 4 bases, 4 bases remained unmatched. The germline gives CDR1 MGHRA, CDR2 YSYEKL. CDR3 amino acids: CASSQTGEGTEAFF. CDR3 nucleotides: TGCGCCAGCAGCCAGACAGGGGAGGGCACTGAAGCTTTCTTT.